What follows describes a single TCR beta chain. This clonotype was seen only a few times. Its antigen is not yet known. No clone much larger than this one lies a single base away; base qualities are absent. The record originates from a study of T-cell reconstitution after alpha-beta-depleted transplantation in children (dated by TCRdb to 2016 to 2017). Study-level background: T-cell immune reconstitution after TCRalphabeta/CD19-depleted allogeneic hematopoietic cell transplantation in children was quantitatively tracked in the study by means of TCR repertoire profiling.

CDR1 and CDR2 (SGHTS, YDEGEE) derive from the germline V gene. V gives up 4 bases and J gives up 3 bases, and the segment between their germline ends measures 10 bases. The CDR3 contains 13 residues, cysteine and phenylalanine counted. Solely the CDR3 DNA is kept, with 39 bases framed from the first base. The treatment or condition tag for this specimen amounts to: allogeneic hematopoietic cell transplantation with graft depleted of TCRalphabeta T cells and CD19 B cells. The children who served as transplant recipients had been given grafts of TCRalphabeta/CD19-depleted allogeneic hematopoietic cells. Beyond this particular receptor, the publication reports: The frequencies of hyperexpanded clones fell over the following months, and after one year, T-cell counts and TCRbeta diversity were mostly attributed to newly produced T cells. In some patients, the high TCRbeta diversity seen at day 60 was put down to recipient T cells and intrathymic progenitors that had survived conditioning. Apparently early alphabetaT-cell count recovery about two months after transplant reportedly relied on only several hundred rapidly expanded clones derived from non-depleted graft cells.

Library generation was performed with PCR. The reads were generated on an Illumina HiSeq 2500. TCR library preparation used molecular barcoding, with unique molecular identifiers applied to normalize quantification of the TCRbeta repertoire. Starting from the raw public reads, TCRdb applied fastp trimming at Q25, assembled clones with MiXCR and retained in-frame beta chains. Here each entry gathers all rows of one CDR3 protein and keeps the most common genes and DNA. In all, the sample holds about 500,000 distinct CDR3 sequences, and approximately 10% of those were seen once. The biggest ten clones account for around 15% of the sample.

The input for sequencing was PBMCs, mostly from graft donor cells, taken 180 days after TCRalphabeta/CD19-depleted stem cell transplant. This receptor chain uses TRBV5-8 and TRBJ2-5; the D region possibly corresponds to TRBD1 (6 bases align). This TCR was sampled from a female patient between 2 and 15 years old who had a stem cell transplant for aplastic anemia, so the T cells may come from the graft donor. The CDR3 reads CASSPQGEETQYF. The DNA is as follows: TGTGCCAGCAGCCCACAGGGTGAAGAGACCCAGTACTTC. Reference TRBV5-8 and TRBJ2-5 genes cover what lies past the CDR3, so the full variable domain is EAGVTQSPTHLIKTRGQQATLRCSPISGHTSVYWYQQALGLGLQFLLWYDEGEERNRGNFPPRFSGRQFPNYSSELNVNALELEDSALYLCASSPQGEETQYFGPGTRLLVL.